A single sample is the source of the 22 T cell receptor beta chains below, sequenced in a study of beta chain features in type 1 diabetes. General study points: A moderate, significant TCRB CDR3 shortening appeared in type 1 diabetes across four CD4+ subsets.

These receptors are not linked to any known antigen. cDNA synthesis used the whole RNA isolate, giving expressed TCRB sequences. The table came from immunoSEQ multiplex PCR; TCRdb's copy has only in-frame clones and leaves some out. The sample includes fewer than 350,000 clones, 14% to 15% of them seen just once. The specimen sequenced was naive CD4+ T cells from blood. Source of these receptors: a man aged 18-30 years with type 1 diabetes.

The chain links TRBV28 to TRBJ2-7; 9 bases fit TRBD1. Losses at the gene ends were 5 bases for V and 4 bases for J; bases not matched to a gene: 6. The CDR3 sequence is 14 residues long. CDR1 and CDR2 from the germline V gene are MDHEN and SYDVKM. The CDR3 protein is CASSTETGGYEQYF. The CDR3 DNA reads as TGTGCCAGCAGTACCGAGACAGGGGGTTACGAGCAGTACTTC.

This clone has just a few counts. The V gene is TRBV29-1, the J gene TRBJ2-5; possibly TRBD1 for D (6 bases). The germline gives CDR1 SQVTM, CDR2 ANQGSEA. The CDR3 length is 15 residues. Trimming shortened V by 5 bases and J by 3 bases, and 19 bases separated the two germline ends. CDR3 region: CSVRGIGEREETQYF. Here the CDR3 DNA reads TGCAGCGTTAGGGGGATAGGGGAGAGGGAAGAGACCCAGTACTTC.

The chain is built from TRBV5-1 and TRBJ2-2, with 7 bases lining up with TRBD2. This CDR3 region has 16 residues. The ends lost 7 bases at V and 1 base at J; junction bases unmatched: 10. Germline V gene lookup returns CDR1 SGHRS and CDR2 YFSETQ. CDR3 region: CASVGLGLGNTGELFF. DNA for the CDR3: TGCGCCAGCGTCGGACTAGGGTTGGGGAACACCGGGGAGCTGTTTTTT.

The chain uses TRBV7-9 and TRBJ2-5; TRBD1 matches at 9 bases. The CDR3 contains 15 residues. Germline V CDR1 and CDR2: SEHNR, FQNEAQ (reference sequence). V shed 5 bases and J 1 base; nucleotides not matched to a gene: 5. CDR3: CASSTTGGAQETQYF. The CDR3, as DNA: TGTGCCAGCAGCACGACAGGGGGTGCCCAAGAGACCCAGTACTTC.

The rearrangement links TRBV5-6 to TRBJ2-7; weak D call: TRBD2 (6 bases). In germline, CDR1 is SGHDT, CDR2 YYEEEE. CDR3 length: 13 amino acids. Trimming removed 5 bases from V and 2 bases from J, with 11 bases in between. CDR3 in DNA: TGTGCCAGCAGACGCGCGGGACCCTACGAGCAGTACTTC. Its translation is CASRRAGPYEQYF.

The chain couples TRBV10-3 to TRBJ2-1, with TRBD2 matching over 14 bases. The CDR3 consists of 15 residues. CDR1 is ENHRY, CDR2 SYGVKD, per germline. The junction had 3 bases not matched to a gene; V was cut back by 6 bases and J by 5 bases. CDR3 residues: CAIRMGLAGDNEQFF. CDR3 DNA: TGTGCCATCAGGATGGGACTAGCGGGAGACAATGAGCAGTTCTTC.

Many counts were recorded for this clone. This chain uses TRBV29-1 with TRBJ2-1; 7 bases map to TRBD1. There are 13 residues in the CDR3. V gave up 5 bases and J gave up 0 bases; unmatched junction bases: 1. In germline, CDR1 is SQVTM, CDR2 ANQGSEA. CDR3 in DNA: TGCAGCGTTCGGGACAGCTCCTACAATGAGCAGTTCTTC. Residues: CSVRDSSYNEQFF.

In regard to this clone: Other DNA sequences within the sample encode an identical CDR3. This chain joins TRBV27 and TRBJ2-3, with 13 bases aligning to TRBD2. The junction had 11 bases not matched to a gene; V was cut back by 8 bases and J by 9 bases. The CDR3 runs to 15 residues. Germline CDR1 and CDR2: MNHEY and SMNVEV (reference sequence). The CDR3: CASRGLAGELRTQYF. CDR3 sequence (DNA): TGTGCCAGCCGAGGACTAGCGGGGGAATTGAGGACGCAGTATTTT.

This clone was seen only a few times. The chain combines TRBV6-5 with TRBJ2-3; TRBD1 agrees at 7 bases. The trim removed 3 bases at V and 1 base at J, leaving 4 bases unmatched. The germline V gene has CDR1 MNHEY and CDR2 SVGAGI. This CDR3 region has 15 residues. The CDR3 bases are TGTGCCAGCAGTTATACGGGACAGCGCACAGATACGCAGTATTTT. This gives the protein CASSYTGQRTDTQYF.

This clone was counted a few times. The chain links TRBV12-5 to TRBJ1-1, with a tentative D call TRBD1 (5 bases). CDR3 length: 15 amino acids. Germline-derived CDR1 and CDR2 are LGHNT and FRNRAP. V was pared by 3 bases and J by 0 bases, with 11 bases between. The CDR3: CASGFWGRMNTEAFF. The DNA of the CDR3 is TGTGCTAGTGGTTTTTGGGGGAGGATGAACACTGAAGCTTTCTTT.

This clone turned up a few times. This chain uses TRBV5-6 with TRBJ1-2; weak D call: TRBD1 (5 bases). CDR3 length: 15 amino acids. Germline V lookup: CDR1 SGHDT, CDR2 YYEEEE. V was shortened by 4 bases and J by 7 bases, with 20 bases between the two germline ends. The CDR3 is CASSPLRGSQVGYTF. As DNA, the CDR3 is TGTGCCAGCAGCCCGTTAAGGGGCAGTCAAGTTGGCTACACCTTC.

The rearrangement links TRBV7-2 to TRBJ2-1; D gene unclear. V was pared by 5 bases and J by 6 bases, with 8 bases between. Per the germline V gene, CDR1 is SGHTA and CDR2 is FQGNSA. This CDR3 has 12 residues. The DNA of the CDR3 is TGTGCCAGCAGCCCCACAACCAATGAGCAGTTCTTC. Its translation is CASSPTTNEQFF. Full variable domain (remainder filled in from reference TRBV7-2 and TRBJ2-1): GAGVSQSPSNKVTEKGKDVELRCDPISGHTALYWYRQSLGQGLEFLIYFQGNSAPDKSGLPSDRFSAERTGGSVSTLTIQRTQQEDSAVYLCASSPTTNEQFFGPGTRLTVL.

The genes are TRBV5-1 and TRBJ1-2, with TRBD1 as a possible D gene (5 bases). V lost 4 bases and J lost 10, with 20 bases in between. The CDR3 contains 14 residues. Looked up from germline, CDR1 is SGHRS and CDR2 is YFSETQ. DNA of the CDR3: TGCGCCAGCAGCCGGTCCTCAGACGGAGGGGACTACACCTTC. This gives the protein CASSRSSDGGDYTF.

CDR3 amino acids: CAGSGLVGQPQHF. Here the CDR3 DNA reads TGTGCGGGCTCAGGGCTCGTAGGACAGCCCCAGCATTTT. The V and J genes are TRBV6-1 and TRBJ1-5; D is possibly TRBD1 (5 bases). Germline V CDR1 and CDR2: MNHNS, SASEGT. The CDR3 consists of 13 residues.

V usage is TRBV28 and J usage is TRBJ2-7; D is perhaps TRBD1 (5 bases). Germline values: CDR1 MDHEN, CDR2 SYDVKM. This CDR3 has 15 amino acids. V lost 4 bases and J 3 bases, leaving 16 bases between the germline ends. The CDR3, as DNA: TGTGCCAGCAGTTATTCAGGGTCTCGGGTCTACGAGCAGTACTTC. Translating it yields CASSYSGSRVYEQYF.

The V call is TRBV27, the J call TRBJ2-7; 7 bases are shared with TRBD1. The V segment lost 6 bases and the J segment 2 bases; nucleotides outside the gene matches: 4. The CDR3 sequence is 13 residues long. Germline CDR1 MNHEY, CDR2 SMNVEV (reference sequence). CDR3 nucleotide sequence: TGTGCCAGCAGACGACAGGGACCCTACGAGCAGTACTTC. It codes for CASRRQGPYEQYF.

The rearrangement uses TRBV7-8 and TRBJ2-1; D gene uncertain. The CDR3 consists of 11 residues. Per the germline V gene, CDR1 is SGHVS and CDR2 is FQNEAQ. Trimming stripped 6 bases from V and 4 bases from J, with 4 bases between. The CDR3 nucleotides are TGTGCCAGCAGGTCTTACAATGAGCAGTTCTTC. Its protein product is CASRSYNEQFF.

This clone has only a few counts. The CDR3 is CASGPTGLTDTQYF. Written as DNA, the CDR3 is TGTGCTAGTGGTCCGACCGGACTAACAGATACGCAGTATTTT. This chain joins TRBV12-5 and TRBJ2-3; perhaps TRBD2 as D (6 bases). Trimming took off 5 bases at V and 3 bases at J, with 12 bases between the two ends. From germline, CDR1 is LGHNT and CDR2 FRNRAP. This CDR3 is built from 14 residues.

This clone was observed a handful of times. V is TRBV28 and J is TRBJ1-6; 8 bases are a match to TRBD1. Trimming took 6 bases from V and 8 from J; bases not matched to a gene: 6. Germline V gene lookup returns CDR1 MDHEN and CDR2 SYDVKM. The CDR3 is 14 amino acids. For the CDR3, the DNA is TGTGCCAGCAGGACAGGGGCATGGGATTCACCCCTCCACTTT. This codes for CASRTGAWDSPLHF.

This clone has a handful of counts. This rearrangement joins TRBV30 to TRBJ2-1; 10 positions agree with TRBD2. The CDR3 extends over 15 amino acids. V was clipped by 5 bases and J by 8 bases; unmatched bases: 12. From germline, CDR1 is GTSNPN and CDR2 SVGIG (reference sequence). The CDR3 loop reads CAWVHSSGSWYEQFF. The CDR3 bases are TGTGCCTGGGTCCACTCTAGCGGGAGTTGGTATGAGCAGTTCTTC.

The chain couples TRBV29-1 to TRBJ2-2; D is possibly TRBD2 (6 bases). V was clipped by 6 bases and J by 2 bases, with 10 bases between them. The CDR3 runs to 13 residues. Germline CDR1 SQVTM, CDR2 ANQGSEA. Written as DNA, the CDR3 is TGCAGCGTGCGGGGTTTAAACACCGGGGAGCTGTTTTTT. Protein product: CSVRGLNTGELFF.

The chain combines TRBV7-2 with TRBJ2-3, with D tentatively TRBD2 (6 bases). Germline-derived CDR1 and CDR2 are SGHTA and FQGNSA. Trimming cost V 1 base and J 2 bases, with 10 bases left between them. The CDR3 contains 15 residues. CDR3 region: CASSLVGGITDTQYF. The CDR3 DNA follows: TGTGCCAGCAGCTTAGTCGGCGGGATCACAGATACGCAGTATTTT.